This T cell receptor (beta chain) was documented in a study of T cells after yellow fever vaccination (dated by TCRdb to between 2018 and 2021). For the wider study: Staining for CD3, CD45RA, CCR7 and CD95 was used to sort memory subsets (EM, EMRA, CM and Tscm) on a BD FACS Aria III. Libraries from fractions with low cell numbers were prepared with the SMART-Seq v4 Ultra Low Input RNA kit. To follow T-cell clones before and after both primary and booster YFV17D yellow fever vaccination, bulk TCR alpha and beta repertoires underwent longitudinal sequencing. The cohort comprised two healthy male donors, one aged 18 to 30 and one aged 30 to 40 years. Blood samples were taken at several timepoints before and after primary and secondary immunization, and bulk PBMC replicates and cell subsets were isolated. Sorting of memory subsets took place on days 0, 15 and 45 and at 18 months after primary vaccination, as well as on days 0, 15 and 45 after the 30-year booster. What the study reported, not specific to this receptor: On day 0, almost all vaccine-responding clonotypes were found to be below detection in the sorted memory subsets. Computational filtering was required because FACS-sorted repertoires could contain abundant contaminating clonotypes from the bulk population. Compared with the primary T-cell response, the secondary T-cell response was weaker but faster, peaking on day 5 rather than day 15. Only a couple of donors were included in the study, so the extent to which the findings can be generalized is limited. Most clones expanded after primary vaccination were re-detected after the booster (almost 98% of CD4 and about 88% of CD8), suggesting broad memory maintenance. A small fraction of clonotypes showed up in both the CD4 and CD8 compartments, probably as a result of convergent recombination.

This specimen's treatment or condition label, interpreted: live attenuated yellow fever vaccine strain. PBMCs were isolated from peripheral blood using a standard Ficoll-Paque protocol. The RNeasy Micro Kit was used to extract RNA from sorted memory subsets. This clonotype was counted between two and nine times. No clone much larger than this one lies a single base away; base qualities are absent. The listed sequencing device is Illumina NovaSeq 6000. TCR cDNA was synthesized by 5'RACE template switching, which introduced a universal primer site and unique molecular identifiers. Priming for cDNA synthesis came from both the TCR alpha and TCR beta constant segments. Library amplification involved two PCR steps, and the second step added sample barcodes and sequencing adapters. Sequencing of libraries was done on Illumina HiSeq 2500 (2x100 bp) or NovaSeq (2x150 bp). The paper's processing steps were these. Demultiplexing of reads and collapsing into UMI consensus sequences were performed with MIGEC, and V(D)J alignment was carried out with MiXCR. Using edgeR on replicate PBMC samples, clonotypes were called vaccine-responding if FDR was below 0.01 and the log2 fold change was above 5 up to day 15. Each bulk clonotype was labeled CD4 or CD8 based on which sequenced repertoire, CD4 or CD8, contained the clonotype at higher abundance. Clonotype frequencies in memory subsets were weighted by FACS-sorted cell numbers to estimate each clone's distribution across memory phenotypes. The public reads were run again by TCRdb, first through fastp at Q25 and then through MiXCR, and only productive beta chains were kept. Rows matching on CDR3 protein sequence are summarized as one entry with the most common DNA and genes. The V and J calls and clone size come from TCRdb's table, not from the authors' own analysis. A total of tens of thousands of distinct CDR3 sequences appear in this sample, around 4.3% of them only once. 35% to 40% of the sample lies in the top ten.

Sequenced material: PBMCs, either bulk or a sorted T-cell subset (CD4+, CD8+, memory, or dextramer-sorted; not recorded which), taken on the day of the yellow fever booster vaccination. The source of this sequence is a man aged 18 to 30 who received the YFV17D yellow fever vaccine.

DNA sequence: TGCGCCAGCAGCTTGGAGGGGGGAGTTGGCACAGATACGCAGTATTTT. The encoded protein is CASSLEGGVGTDTQYF. The chain uses TRBV5-1 and TRBJ2-3; the D region is possibly TRBD1 or TRBD2, each matching across 6 bases. Trimming removed 0 bases from V and 1 base from J, leaving 12 bases between the germline ends. From the cysteine through the phenylalanine, the CDR3 covers 16 amino acids. The sequence is cut down to CDR3 DNA, 48 bases in frame from base 1. The germline V gene specifies SGHRS as CDR1 and YFSETQ as CDR2. This CDR3, with the reference TRBV5-1 and TRBJ2-3 proteins standing in past its ends, gives the full variable domain KAGVTQTPRYLIKTRGQQVTLSCSPISGHRSVSWYQQTPGQGLQFLFEYFSETQRNKGNFPGRFSGRQFSNSRSEMNVSTLELGDSALYLCASSLEGGVGTDTQYFGPGTRLTVL.